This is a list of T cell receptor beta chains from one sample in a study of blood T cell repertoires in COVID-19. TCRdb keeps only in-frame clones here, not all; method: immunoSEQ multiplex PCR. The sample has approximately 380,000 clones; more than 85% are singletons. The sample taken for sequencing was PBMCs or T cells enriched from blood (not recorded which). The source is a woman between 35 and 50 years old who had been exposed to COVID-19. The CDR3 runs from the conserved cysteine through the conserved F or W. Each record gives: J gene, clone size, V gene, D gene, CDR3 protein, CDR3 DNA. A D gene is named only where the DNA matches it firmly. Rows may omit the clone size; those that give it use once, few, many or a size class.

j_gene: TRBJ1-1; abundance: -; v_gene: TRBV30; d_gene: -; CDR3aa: CAWGITRGTEAFF; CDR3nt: TGTGCCTGGGGTATAACCAGGGGAACTGAAGCTTTCTTT
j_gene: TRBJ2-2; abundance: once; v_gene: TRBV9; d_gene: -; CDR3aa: CASSVRTDPPGELFF; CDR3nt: TGTGCCAGCAGCGTACGGACAGACCCTCCCGGGGAGCTGTTTTTT
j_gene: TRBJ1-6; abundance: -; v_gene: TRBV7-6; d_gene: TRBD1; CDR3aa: CASSPRQGQYNSPLHF; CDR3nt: TGTGCCAGCAGCCCCCGACAGGGGCAATATAATTCACCCCTCCACTTT
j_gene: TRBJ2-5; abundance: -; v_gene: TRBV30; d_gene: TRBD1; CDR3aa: CAWSTGTGQETQYF; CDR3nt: TGTGCCTGGAGCACCGGGACAGGACAAGAGACCCAGTACTTC
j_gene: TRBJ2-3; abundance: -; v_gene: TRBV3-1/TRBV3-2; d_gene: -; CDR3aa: CASSQGGPRTDTQYF; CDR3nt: TGTGCCAGCAGCCAAGGGGGGCCCCGCACAGATACGCAGTATTTT
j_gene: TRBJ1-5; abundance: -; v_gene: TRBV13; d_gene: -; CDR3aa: CASSLGASNQPQHF; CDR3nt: TGTGCCAGCAGCTTAGGAGCGAGCAATCAGCCCCAGCATTTT
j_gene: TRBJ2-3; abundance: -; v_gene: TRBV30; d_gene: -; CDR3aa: CAWSLPRGFTDTQYF; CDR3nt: TGTGCCTGGAGTCTCCCCCGGGGGTTTACAGATACGCAGTATTTT
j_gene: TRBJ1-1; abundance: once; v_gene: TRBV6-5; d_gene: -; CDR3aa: CASSYSQNMNTEAFF; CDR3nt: TGTGCCAGCAGTTACTCCCAGAACATGAACACTGAAGCTTTCTTT
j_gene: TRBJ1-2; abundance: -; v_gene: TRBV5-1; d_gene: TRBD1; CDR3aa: CASSEGQNYGYTF; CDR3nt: TGCGCCAGCAGCGAGGGACAGAACTATGGCTACACCTTC
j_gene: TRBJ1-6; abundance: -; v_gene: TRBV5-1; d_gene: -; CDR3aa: CASTPRVAGNSPLHF; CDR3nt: TGCGCCAGCACTCCAAGGGTTGCGGGGAATTCACCCCTCCACTTT
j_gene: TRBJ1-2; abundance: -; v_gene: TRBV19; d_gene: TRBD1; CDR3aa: CASSRLSPGTGNHTYGYTF; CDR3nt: TGTGCCAGTAGCCGACTTTCTCCCGGGACAGGAAATCATACATATGGCTACACCTTC
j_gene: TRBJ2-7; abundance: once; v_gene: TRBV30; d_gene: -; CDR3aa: CAWAGTREQYF; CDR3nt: TGTGCCTGGGCAGGGACTCGCGAGCAGTACTTC
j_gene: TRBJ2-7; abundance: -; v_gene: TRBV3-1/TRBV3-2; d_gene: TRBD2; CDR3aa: CASSLSGRNSYEQYF; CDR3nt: TGTGCCAGCAGCCTTAGCGGGAGGAACTCCTACGAGCAGTACTTC
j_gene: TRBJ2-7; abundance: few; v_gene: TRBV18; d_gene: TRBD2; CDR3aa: CASSPWTSGSSMDEQYF; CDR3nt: TGTGCCAGCTCACCATGGACTAGCGGGAGTTCTATGGACGAGCAGTACTTC
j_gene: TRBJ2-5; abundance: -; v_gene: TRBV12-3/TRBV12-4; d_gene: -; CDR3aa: CASSLGQQETQYF; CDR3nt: TGTGCCAGCAGCCTAGGCCAGCAAGAGACCCAGTACTTC
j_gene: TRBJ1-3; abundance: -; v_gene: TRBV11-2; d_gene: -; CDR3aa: CASSSRGVTGNTIYF; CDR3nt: TGTGCCAGCAGCTCCCGGGGAGTTACTGGAAACACCATATATTTT
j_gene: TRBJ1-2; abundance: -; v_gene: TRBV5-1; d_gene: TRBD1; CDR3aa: CASKLGTGTAVYGYTF; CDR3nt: TGCGCCAGCAAATTGGGAACCGGGACAGCGGTCTATGGCTACACCTTC
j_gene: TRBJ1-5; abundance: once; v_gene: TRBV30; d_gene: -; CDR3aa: CAWSVDAGSNQPQHF; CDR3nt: TGTGCCTGGAGTGTTGACGCGGGTAGCAATCAGCCCCAGCATTTT
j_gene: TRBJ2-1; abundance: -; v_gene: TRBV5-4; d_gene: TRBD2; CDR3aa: CASSSLSSGGGNEQFF; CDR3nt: TGTGCCAGCAGCTCCCTTAGTAGCGGGGGGGGTAATGAGCAGTTCTTC
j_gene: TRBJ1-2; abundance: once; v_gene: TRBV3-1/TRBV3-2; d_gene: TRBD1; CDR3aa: CASSQDRGQYGYTF; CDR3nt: TGTGCCAGCAGCCAAGATAGGGGACAGTATGGCTACACCTTC
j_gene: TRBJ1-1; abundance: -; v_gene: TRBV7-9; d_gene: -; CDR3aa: CASSAIGGLNTEAFF; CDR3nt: TGTGCCAGCAGCGCAATTGGGGGGTTGAACACTGAAGCTTTCTTT
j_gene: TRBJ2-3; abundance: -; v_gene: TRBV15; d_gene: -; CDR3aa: CATSRGAGRTDTQYF; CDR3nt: TGTGCCACCAGCAGAGGGGCAGGGCGCACAGATACGCAGTATTTT
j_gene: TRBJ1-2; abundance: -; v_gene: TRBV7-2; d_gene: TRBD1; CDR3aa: CASSSRGSGHRDYGYTF; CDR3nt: TGTGCCAGCAGCTCCAGGGGGTCGGGGCACCGGGACTATGGCTACACCTTC
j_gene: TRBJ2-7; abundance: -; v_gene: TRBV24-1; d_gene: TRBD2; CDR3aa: CATSDAGGSGEQYF; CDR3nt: TGTGCCACCAGTGACGCGGGAGGCAGTGGCGAGCAGTACTTC
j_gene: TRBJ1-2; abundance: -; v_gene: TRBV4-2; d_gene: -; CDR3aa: CASSPLDTQSYGYTF; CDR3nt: TGTGCCAGCAGCCCCTTGGACACCCAATCCTATGGCTACACCTTC
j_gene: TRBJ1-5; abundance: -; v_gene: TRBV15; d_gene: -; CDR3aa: CATKGERGDQPQHF; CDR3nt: TGTGCCACCAAGGGGGAGAGGGGCGATCAGCCCCAGCATTTT
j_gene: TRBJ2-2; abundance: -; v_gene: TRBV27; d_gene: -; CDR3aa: CASTRRVTSSNTGELFF; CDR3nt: TGTGCCAGCACCCGGAGGGTGACATCCTCGAACACCGGGGAGCTGTTTTTT
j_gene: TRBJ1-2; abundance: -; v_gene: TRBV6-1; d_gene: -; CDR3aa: CASSEVQGWGYTF; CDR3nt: TGTGCCAGCAGTGAAGTCCAGGGCTGGGGCTACACCTTC
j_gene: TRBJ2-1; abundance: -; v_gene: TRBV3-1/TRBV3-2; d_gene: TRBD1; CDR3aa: CASSLGGGRHNEQFF; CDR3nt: TGTGCCAGCAGCCTAGGGGGCGGCCGACACAATGAGCAGTTCTTC
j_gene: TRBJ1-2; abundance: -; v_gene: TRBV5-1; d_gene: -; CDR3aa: CASGLGGNYGYTF; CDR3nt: TGCGCCAGCGGTCTGGGAGGGAACTATGGCTACACCTTC
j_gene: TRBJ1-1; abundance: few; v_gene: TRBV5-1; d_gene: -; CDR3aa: CASSLQGSDTEAFF; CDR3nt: TGCGCCAGCAGTTTACAGGGCTCTGACACTGAAGCTTTCTTT
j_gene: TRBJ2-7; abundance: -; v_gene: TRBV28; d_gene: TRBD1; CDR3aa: CASSLQGVYEQYF; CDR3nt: TGTGCCAGCAGTTTACAGGGGGTCTACGAGCAGTACTTC
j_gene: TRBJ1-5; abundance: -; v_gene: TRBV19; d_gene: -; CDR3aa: CASSIQNQPQHF; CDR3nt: TGTGCCAGTAGTATACAGAATCAGCCCCAGCATTTT
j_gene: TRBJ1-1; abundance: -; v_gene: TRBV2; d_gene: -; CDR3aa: CASSDAVSTEAFF; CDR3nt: TGTGCCAGCAGTGACGCGGTGAGCACTGAAGCTTTCTTT
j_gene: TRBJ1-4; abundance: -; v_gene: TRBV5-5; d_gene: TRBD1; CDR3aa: CASSLAPQGAYEKLFF; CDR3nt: TGTGCCAGCAGCTTGGCCCCACAGGGGGCCTATGAAAAACTGTTTTTT
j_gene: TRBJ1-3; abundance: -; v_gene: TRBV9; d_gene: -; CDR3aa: CASSVGSGRYSGNTIYF; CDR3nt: TGTGCCAGCAGCGTAGGTTCAGGGCGTTATTCTGGAAACACCATATATTTT
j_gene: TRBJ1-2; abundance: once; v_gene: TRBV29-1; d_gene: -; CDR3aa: CSDRVPLFNYGYTF; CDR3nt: TGCAGCGATCGGGTCCCCCTCTTTAACTATGGCTACACCTTC
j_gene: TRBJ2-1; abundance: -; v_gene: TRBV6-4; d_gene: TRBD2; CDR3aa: CASRALAGAYNEQFF; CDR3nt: TGTGCCAGCAGAGCCCTAGCGGGAGCGTACAATGAGCAGTTCTTC
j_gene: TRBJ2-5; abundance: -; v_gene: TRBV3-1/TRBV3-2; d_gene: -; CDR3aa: CASSQRNPQRVETQYF; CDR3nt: TGTGCCAGCAGCCAAAGGAATCCTCAACGGGTAGAGACCCAGTACTTC
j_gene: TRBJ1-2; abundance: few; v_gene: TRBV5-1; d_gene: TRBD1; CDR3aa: CASSPLDRVYGYTF; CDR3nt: TGCGCCAGCAGCCCACTAGACAGGGTCTATGGCTACACCTTC
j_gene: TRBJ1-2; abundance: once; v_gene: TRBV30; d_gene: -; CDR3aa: CAWSVTGAAYTF; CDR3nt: TGTGCCTGGAGTGTAACTGGAGCAGCCTACACCTTC
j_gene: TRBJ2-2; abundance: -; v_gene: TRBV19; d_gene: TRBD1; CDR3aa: CASSRGTGGTGELFF; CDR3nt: TGTGCCAGTAGTAGGGGGACAGGTGGAACCGGGGAGCTGTTTTTT
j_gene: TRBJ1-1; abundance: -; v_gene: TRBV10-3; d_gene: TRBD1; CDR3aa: CAIRDRGSNTEAFF; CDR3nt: TGTGCCATCAGGGACAGGGGATCTAACACTGAAGCTTTCTTT
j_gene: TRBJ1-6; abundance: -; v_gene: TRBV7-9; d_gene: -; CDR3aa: CASSLGSQIRTNSPLHF; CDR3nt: TGTGCCAGCAGCTTAGGGAGCCAAATCCGTACGAATTCACCCCTCCACTTT
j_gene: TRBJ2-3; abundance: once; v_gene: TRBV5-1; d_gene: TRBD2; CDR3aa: CASSLGLAASTDTQYF; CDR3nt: TGCGCCAGCAGCTTGGGACTAGCGGCTAGCACAGATACGCAGTATTTT
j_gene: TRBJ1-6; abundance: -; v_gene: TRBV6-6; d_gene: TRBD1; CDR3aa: CASSYTTGGANSPLHF; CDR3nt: TGTGCCAGCAGTTACACGACAGGGGGCGCGAATTCACCCCTCCACTTT
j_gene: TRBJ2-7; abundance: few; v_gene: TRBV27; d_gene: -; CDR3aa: CASSSKGLLASYEQYF; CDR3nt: TGTGCCAGCAGTTCTAAGGGACTTCTTGCCTCCTACGAGCAGTACTTC
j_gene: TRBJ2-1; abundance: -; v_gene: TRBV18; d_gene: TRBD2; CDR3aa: CASSPLPPGGSYNEQFF; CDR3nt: TGTGCCAGCTCACCCCTCCCCCCCGGGGGGTCTTACAATGAGCAGTTCTTC
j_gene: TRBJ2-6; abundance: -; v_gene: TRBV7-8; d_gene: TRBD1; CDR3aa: CASSLMDRGRYSGANVLTF; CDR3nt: TGTGCCAGCAGCTTAATGGACAGGGGGAGGTACTCTGGGGCCAACGTCCTGACTTTC
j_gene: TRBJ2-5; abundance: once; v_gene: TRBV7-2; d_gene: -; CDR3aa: CASSFRTPKETQYF; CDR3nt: TGTGCCAGCAGCTTTAGGACTCCCAAAGAGACCCAGTACTTC
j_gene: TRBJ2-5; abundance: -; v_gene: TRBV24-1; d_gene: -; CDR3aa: CATSDPTGANQETQYF; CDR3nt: TGTGCCACCAGTGACCCGACAGGTGCCAACCAAGAGACCCAGTACTTC
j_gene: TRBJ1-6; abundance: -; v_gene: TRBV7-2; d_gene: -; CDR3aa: CASSLAGGNNSPLHF; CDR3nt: TGTGCCAGCAGCTTAGCGGGGGGGAATAATTCACCCCTCCACTTT
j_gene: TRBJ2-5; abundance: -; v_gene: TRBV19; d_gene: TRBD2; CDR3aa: CASRATSGAWGETQYF; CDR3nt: TGTGCCAGTAGGGCAACTAGCGGGGCCTGGGGGGAGACCCAGTACTTC
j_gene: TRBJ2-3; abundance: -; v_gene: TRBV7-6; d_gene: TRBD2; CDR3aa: CASSPRTSGRARTDTQYF; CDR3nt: TGTGCCAGCAGCCCCAGGACTAGCGGGAGGGCCAGGACAGATACGCAGTATTTT
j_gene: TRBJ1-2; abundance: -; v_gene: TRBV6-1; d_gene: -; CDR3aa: CASSEALGANYGYTF; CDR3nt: TGTGCCAGCAGTGAAGCCCTAGGGGCTAACTATGGCTACACCTTC
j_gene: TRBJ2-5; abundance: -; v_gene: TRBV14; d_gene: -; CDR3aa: CASSQGRKETQYF; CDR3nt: TGTGCCAGCAGCCAAGGCAGGAAAGAGACCCAGTACTTC
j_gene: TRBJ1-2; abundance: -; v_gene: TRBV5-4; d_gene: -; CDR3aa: CASSLRGKLDSNYGYTF; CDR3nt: TGTGCCAGCAGCTTGCGAGGGAAATTGGATTCTAACTATGGCTACACCTTC